The T cell receptor (beta chain) under discussion was sequenced for a study of cytomegalovirus exposure and HLA in healthy donors. Background on the study: Unique TCR beta sequences numbering approximately 100 million came from approximately 180 million T cells in an earlier analysis.

Use of 60 Vbeta and 13 Jbeta primers characterized the PCR. Sequencing used immunoSEQ multiplex PCR; TCRdb keeps in-frame clones, though not all of them. There are around 100,000 clones in the sample; about 74% occur only once, and 9.6% lies in the top ten. Remarks on this clone: Its antigen is unknown.

Findings and caveats of the study: Based on reports, TCR beta sequences accurately predicted HLA-A and HLA-B alleles for most subjects.

Germline CDR1 and CDR2: SQVTM and ANQGSEA. CDR3 length: 13 amino acids. Deletions cut 4 bases from V and 3 bases from J, with 11 bases between. The source is a male donor in good health and CMV-seropositive. The sample consisted of PBMCs. The genes are TRBV29-1 and TRBJ2-3; tentatively, D is TRBD1 (5 bases). DNA for the CDR3: TGCAGCGTTGGTGTCAGGGTGACAGATACGCAGTATTTT. Protein product: CSVGVRVTDTQYF.